This is a list of T cell receptor beta chains from one sample in a study of blood T cell repertoires in COVID-19. Libraries were prepared by immunoSEQ multiplex PCR; TCRdb keeps only in-frame clonotypes and omits some of them. The data show around 130,000 clones, 75% to 90% seen once. The specimen sequenced was peripheral blood. The receptors come from a man aged 70-80 years with active or convalescent COVID-19. The CDR3 runs from the conserved cysteine through the conserved F or W. The D gene is left open where the match is weak. Size tells how often a clone was seen (once, few, many) or the class of an expanded clone, and some rows leave it out.

d_call,cdr3_length,clone_size,j_call,v_call,cdr3_nt,cdr3_aa
.,13,once,TRBJ2-3,TRBV25-1,TGTGCCAGCAGTGTCGGGGGAACAGATACGCAGTATTTT,CASSVGGTDTQYF
.,13,.,TRBJ1-6,TRBV2,TGTGCCAGCAGTGAAGACCCGGGGGCACCCCTCCACTTT,CASSEDPGAPLHF
TRBD1,14,once,TRBJ1-6,TRBV19,TGTGCCAGTAGTGTTCGGACAGGGGGAGCACCCCTCCACTTT,CASSVRTGGAPLHF
TRBD1,14,.,TRBJ2-3,TRBV11-2,TGTGCCAGCAGCCTCGGACAGGTTGAGGATACGCAGTATTTT,CASSLGQVEDTQYF
.,15,.,TRBJ1-5,TRBV27,TGTGCCAGCAGTCTGATACCCGGGATGGATCAGCCCCAGCATTTT,CASSLIPGMDQPQHF
TRBD1,15,.,TRBJ1-2,TRBV28,TGTGCCAGCAGTCCAGGGACAGGACCTAACTATGGCTACACCTTC,CASSPGTGPNYGYTF
TRBD1,16,.,TRBJ2-3,TRBV11-2,TGTGCCAGCAGCTTAGTGCAGGGGGCTGTCACAGATACGCAGTATTTT,CASSLVQGAVTDTQYF
TRBD1,16,.,TRBJ1-4,TRBV3-1/TRBV3-2,TGTGCCAGCAGCGGGACAGGGGGCCGCGGTAATGAAAAACTGTTTTTT,CASSGTGGRGNEKLFF
.,13,.,TRBJ1-4,TRBV7-2,TGTGCCAGCAGCTTACGGGGAAATGAAAAACTGTTTTTT,CASSLRGNEKLFF
.,15,.,TRBJ1-1,TRBV7-2,TGTGCCAGCAGCTTAGAATTGGGCCAGAACACTGAAGCTTTCTTT,CASSLELGQNTEAFF
.,13,.,TRBJ1-2,TRBV7-8,TGTGCCAGCAGCTCAACTATCAGCTATGGCTACACCTTC,CASSSTISYGYTF
.,16,.,TRBJ2-7,TRBV18,TGTGCCAGCTCACGAACGGCACAGGGCCTCGTCCACGAGCAGTACTTC,CASSRTAQGLVHEQYF
TRBD2,18,.,TRBJ2-1,TRBV18,TGTGCCAGCTCAACCCTAGGACTAGCGGGAGGGAGCTACAATGAGCAGTTCTTC,CASSTLGLAGGSYNEQFF
TRBD1,13,.,TRBJ1-1,TRBV2,TGTGCCAGCGGGGGGACAGCGAACACTGAAGCTTTCTTT,CASGGTANTEAFF
.,13,.,TRBJ1-1,TRBV30,TGTGCCTGGAGCAAAAGGGGGAACACTGAAGCTTTCTTT,CAWSKRGNTEAFF
TRBD2,16,.,TRBJ2-1,TRBV3-1/TRBV3-2,TGTGCCAGCAGCCAATCGACTAGCGGGGGTGGCAATGAGCAGTTCTTC,CASSQSTSGGGNEQFF
TRBD2,17,.,TRBJ2-2,TRBV19,TGTGCCAGTAGCAGGAAAACTAGCGGGTTGGGGACCGGGGAGCTGTTTTTT,CASSRKTSGLGTGELFF
.,13,.,TRBJ1-1,TRBV7-9,TGTGCCAGCAGCTTAGTGACCGGGGGAGAAGCTTTCTTT,CASSLVTGGEAFF
.,9,.,TRBJ2-7,TRBV6-4,TGTGCCAACAACTACGAGCAGTACTTC,CANNYEQYF
TRBD2,14,.,TRBJ2-7,TRBV4-2,TGTGCCAGCAGTCTCGGGGGGGCTACGTACGAGCAGTACTTC,CASSLGGATYEQYF
TRBD1,15,.,TRBJ2-6,TRBV19,TGTGCCAGTAGACAGGGGCGATCTGGGGCCAACGTCCTGACTTTC,CASRQGRSGANVLTF
.,15,.,TRBJ2-7,TRBV10-3,TGTGCCATCAGTCCGTTAACCGGGTCGGCCTACGAGCAGTACTTC,CAISPLTGSAYEQYF
TRBD1,16,.,TRBJ1-1,TRBV28,TGTGCCAGCAGTCCCCCCTGGACAGGGCCAGGATCTGAAGCTTTCTTT,CASSPPWTGPGSEAFF
.,14,.,TRBJ1-1,TRBV6-6,TGTGCCAGCAGTTTAACCAACCGGGAAGCTGAAGCTTTCTTT,CASSLTNREAEAFF
TRBD1,15,.,TRBJ1-3,TRBV6-5,TGTGCCAGCAGAACCGGGACAGGCTTCTTAGACACCATATATTTT,CASRTGTGFLDTIYF
TRBD1,13,.,TRBJ2-1,TRBV29-1,TGCAGCGTGGGGACAGGCGTTCCCAATGAGCAGTTCTTC,CSVGTGVPNEQFF
.,14,.,TRBJ1-2,TRBV6-6,TGTGCCAGCAAAGCCGACGGAGCTAACTATGGCTACACCTTC,CASKADGANYGYTF
TRBD2,15,once,TRBJ2-7,TRBV7-8,TGTGCCAGTAGCCCGGTACTAGCGGCACTCTACGAGCAGTACTTC,CASSPVLAALYEQYF
TRBD2,18,.,TRBJ2-7,TRBV4-2,TGTGCCAGCAGCCCTGTCGTCTCCTCGGACGCCGGGAGGTTCCAGCAGTACTTC,CASSPVVSSDAGRFQQYF
TRBD1,17,.,TRBJ2-2,TRBV5-1,TGCGCCAGCAGCACCGAAACCGGGACAGACACCACCGGGGAGCTGTTTTTT,CASSTETGTDTTGELFF
.,14,.,TRBJ2-4,TRBV6-5,TGTGCCAGCAGACCCACAGGGACGATTAAGGTTCAGTACTTC,CASRPTGTIKVQYF
TRBD1,12,.,TRBJ2-1,TRBV6-6,TGTGCCAGCGGACAGGGGGACAATGAGCAGTTCTTC,CASGQGDNEQFF
TRBD2,15,.,TRBJ2-1,TRBV6-5,TGTGCCAGCAGACGGACTAGCGGGCTCTACAATGAGCAGTTCTTC,CASRRTSGLYNEQFF
TRBD1,15,.,TRBJ1-5,TRBV28,TGTGCCAGCAACATCGGACAGGGCGGAAATCAGCCCCAGCATTTT,CASNIGQGGNQPQHF
TRBD2,15,.,TRBJ2-3,TRBV5-1,TGCGCCAGCAGCTCCCGGGGGGAACGCACAGATACGCAGTATTTT,CASSSRGERTDTQYF
.,15,.,TRBJ1-2,TRBV5-4,TGTGCCAGCAGCCCCAACCCCCAGGGACTCTATGGCTACACCTTC,CASSPNPQGLYGYTF
.,13,.,TRBJ1-1,TRBV2,TGTGCCAGCAGGGGGCTCCTGTTGACTGAAGCTTTCTTT,CASRGLLLTEAFF
.,15,.,TRBJ2-7,TRBV7-2,TGTGCCAGCAGCGGAGGGACGGCTGCATCCTACGAGCAGTACTTC,CASSGGTAASYEQYF
.,15,.,TRBJ1-4,TRBV7-8,TGTGCCAGCAGCAAAGGGGGGGGCGGTAATGAAAAACTGTTTTTT,CASSKGGGGNEKLFF
.,15,.,TRBJ1-4,TRBV7-9,TGTGCCAGCAGCTTAAGAACAGCAACTAATGAAAAACTGTTTTTT,CASSLRTATNEKLFF
.,15,.,TRBJ2-7,TRBV29-1,TGCAGCGCCCACACCCCTGACAGGACCCCTTACGAGCAGTACTTC,CSAHTPDRTPYEQYF
.,14,.,TRBJ2-7,TRBV15,TGTGCCACCAGCAGAGATTTAGCGGCATACGAGCAGTACTTC,CATSRDLAAYEQYF
.,13,.,TRBJ2-5,TRBV6-5,TGTGCCAGCAGGAGGCTAACCCAAGAGACCCAGTACTTC,CASRRLTQETQYF
.,14,.,TRBJ2-3,TRBV6-5,TGTGCCAGCAGTTACGGCAGGGGCACAGATACGCAGTATTTT,CASSYGRGTDTQYF
TRBD1,14,.,TRBJ2-5,TRBV12-5,TGTGCTAGTGGTCCCGGGACAGACCAAGAGACCCAGTACTTC,CASGPGTDQETQYF
.,14,.,TRBJ2-5,TRBV6-6,TGTGCCAGCAGTTACCCAGAGGGCCGGGAGACCCAGTACTTC,CASSYPEGRETQYF
.,13,.,TRBJ2-3,TRBV7-9,TGTGCCAGCAGCTTAGGCGGCACAGATACGCAGTATTTT,CASSLGGTDTQYF
.,13,.,TRBJ2-1,TRBV4-1,TGCGCCAGCAGCCAAGATAAACGGGATGAGCAGTTCTTC,CASSQDKRDEQFF
TRBD2,14,.,TRBJ2-7,TRBV19,TGTGCCAGTAGTGCCGGGACTAGGGCCTACGAGCAGTACTTC,CASSAGTRAYEQYF
TRBD1,11,.,TRBJ1-2,TRBV20-1,TGCAGTGCTGAGACAGGGCATGGCTACACCTTC,CSAETGHGYTF
TRBD1,15,few,TRBJ2-2,TRBV12-5,TGTGCTAGTGGTGCCGGGACAGGCTACACCGGGGAGCTGTTTTTT,CASGAGTGYTGELFF
.,15,once,TRBJ1-5,TRBV19,TGTGCCAGTAGTATAGAGGTAGGGCGGGGGCAGCCCCAGCATTTT,CASSIEVGRGQPQHF
TRBD1,13,.,TRBJ1-2,TRBV12-3/TRBV12-4,TGTGCCAGCAGTTGGGACAGGGTTATTGGCTACACCTTC,CASSWDRVIGYTF
.,14,.,TRBJ1-2,TRBV9,TGTGCCAGCAGCGGACAGGCCTCGAGCTATGGCTACACCTTC,CASSGQASSYGYTF
.,14,.,TRBJ2-7,TRBV7-9,TGTGCCAGCAGCACGGGACTCGAAAGTTCCGAGCAGTACTTC,CASSTGLESSEQYF